The clone carrying this T cell receptor (beta chain) was counted at least ten times. Its antigen is unknown. Donors were healthy Caucasian individuals from Russia aged roughly 6 to 90. No fewer than 5.5 micrograms of total RNA were isolated from every sample. The sample comes from a study of blood T cells in healthy people across ages. The CDR3 is 17 amino acids. After removal of 4 bases from V and 0 bases from J, the junction contained 10 bases not matched to a gene. Germline loops: CDR1 SEHNR, CDR2 FQNEAQ (reference sequence). General study findings and limits: It was found that TCR beta diversity correlated strongly with the percentage of naive T cells. Unsorted PBMC material precluded a definitive naive versus antigen-experienced comparison.

A second PCR, run for about 7 to 12 cycles, used a sample-barcoded 5' primer plus a J-beta primer mix. Via MiXCR, TCRdb re-called the 5' RACE reads, giving one row per CDR3 protein. The sample shows 650,000 or so distinct CDR3 sequences, approximately 52% of them seen only once. Source material: blood. The TCR sequence derives from a woman of 80 years or more in good health. The chain recombines TRBV7-9 with TRBJ2-3; 7 bases are a match to TRBD2. This chain's CDR3 is CASSSPPGGLSTDTQYF. CDR3 coding DNA: TGTGCCAGCAGCTCCCCCCCGGGAGGCTTGAGCACAGATACGCAGTATTTT.